This T cell receptor (beta chain) was sequenced during a study of control samples from healthy donors and cancer patients. The CDR3 is made up of 14 amino acids. Germline lookup yields CDR1 MNHEY and CDR2 SMNVEV (reference sequence). V dropped 6 bases and J dropped 7 bases, with 16 bases sitting between them. Here immunoSEQ multiplex PCR was the method, and the copy in TCRdb shows in-frame clones only, minus some. The sample gives fewer than 70,000 clones, roughly nine tenths of which show up once; over 12% is in the top ten. The chain joins TRBV27 to TRBJ1-5; TRBD1 might be the D (5 bases). This sequence was found in a man aged 60-69 years with head and neck cancer. Material for sequencing was PBMCs. The CDR3 is CASSSSIWGQPQHF. The DNA for the CDR3 is TGTGCCAGCAGCTCAAGCATCTGGGGCCAGCCCCAGCATTTT.